These 18 T cell receptor beta chains were all obtained from the same sample, sequenced in a study of T-cell reconstitution after alpha-beta-depleted transplantation in children. During its preparation, the TCRbeta library received unique molecular identifiers. TCRdb passed the PCR reads through MiXCR, listing each CDR3 protein once. The top ten hold about 5.4% of the sample, which has approximately 240,000 distinct CDR3 sequences, 9.7% seen once. The source material was PBMCs from the stem cell graft donor, sampled from the stem cell graft. All receptors derive from a human donor who donated a stem cell graft to a child with SCID.

This clonotype occurred many times. The chain has TRBV3-1 and TRBJ1-3; D perhaps matches TRBD1 (5 bases). Germline V gene lookup returns CDR1 LGHDT and CDR2 YNNKEL (reference sequence). Trimming cost V 3 bases and J 0 bases, with 9 bases left between them. The CDR3 has 15 amino acids. The CDR3 DNA sequence: TGTGCCAGCAGCCACGGGACTCGCTCTGGAAACACCATATATTTT. Translated, it gives CASSHGTRSGNTIYF.

This clonotype occurred once. This chain joins TRBV7-6 and TRBJ2-5, with 8 bases that match TRBD1. The CDR3 contains 15 residues. In germline, CDR1 is SGHVS, CDR2 FNYEAQ. The ends lost 1 base at V and 1 base at J; junction bases unmatched: 2. The CDR3 is CASSLGQGPQETQYF. Here the CDR3 DNA reads TGTGCCAGCAGCTTAGGACAGGGGCCCCAAGAGACCCAGTACTTC. Full variable domain (missing parts from reference TRBV7-6 and TRBJ2-5): GAGVSQSPRYKVTKRGQDVALRCDPISGHVSLYWYRQALGQGPEFLTYFNYEAQQDKSGLPNDRFSAERPEGSISTLTIQRTEQRDSAMYRCASSLGQGPQETQYFGPGTRLLVL.

This clonotype was recorded at least ten times. V gene TRBV7-2 combines with J gene TRBJ2-5; TRBD2 matches at 9 bases. Germline CDR1 is SGHTA and CDR2 is FQGNSA. J gave up 2 bases and V 5 bases, and 6 bases lay outside the gene matches. The CDR3 has 15 amino acids. The CDR3: CASSATSGFQETQYF. CDR3 nucleotide sequence: TGTGCCAGCAGCGCGACTAGCGGCTTTCAAGAGACCCAGTACTTC.

The chain carries TRBV27 and TRBJ2-5; a weak D match, TRBD1 (6 bases). CDR3 length: 13 residues. Trimming removed 8 bases from V and 2 bases from J, with 12 bases in between. CDR1 is MNHEY, CDR2 SMNVEV, per germline (reference sequence). CDR3 in DNA: TGTGCCAGCCGCCGAGGGACACAAGAGACCCAGTACTTC. It encodes CASRRGTQETQYF.

The table lists this clonotype with many counts. This chain joins TRBV7-8 and TRBJ2-1; the D is unclear. From germline, CDR1 is SGHVS and CDR2 FQNEAQ. V gave up 5 bases and J gave up 0 bases, with 17 bases separating them. This CDR3 contains 17 residues. The CDR3 nucleotides are TGTGCCAGCAGCCTAGGCGGACGGCGAGGCTCCTACAATGAGCAGTTCTTC. Residues: CASSLGGRRGSYNEQFF.

In its sample, this clonotype was seen a few times. This rearrangement joins TRBV7-8 to TRBJ2-3, with 8 positions matching TRBD2. The germline CDR1 and CDR2 sequences are SGHVS and FQNEAQ. With V trimmed by 2 bases and J by 3 bases, 7 bases remained unmatched. The CDR3 has 16 residues. This CDR3 is CASSLRGRGATDTQYF. The CDR3 DNA reads TGTGCCAGCAGCTTACGGGGGCGGGGGGCTACAGATACGCAGTATTTT.

The chain has TRBV6-6 and TRBJ1-2; D not resolved. CDR1 and CDR2 (germline): MNHNY, SVGAGI (reference sequence). Between the trimmed V and J ends, which lost 2 bases and 1 base, there was a span of 5 bases. CDR3 length: 13 amino acids. The chain's CDR3 is CASSYKDNYGYTF. In nucleotides, the CDR3 is TGTGCCAGCAGTTACAAGGATAACTATGGCTACACCTTC.

This clonotype was counted at least ten times. The V and J genes are TRBV3-1 and TRBJ2-3; TRBD1 aligns across 9 bases. The CDR3 spans 19 residues. V shed 0 bases and J 4 bases; nucleotides not matched to a gene: 14. Looked up from germline, CDR1 is LGHDT and CDR2 is YNNKEL (reference sequence). Here the CDR3 reads CASSQESWTGVRGSDTQYF. The CDR3 DNA sequence: TGTGCCAGCAGCCAAGAGTCATGGACAGGGGTCAGGGGCTCAGATACGCAGTATTTT.

This clonotype came up many times. V and J are TRBV12-3 or TRBV12-4 and TRBJ1-1; possible D gene TRBD1, 5 bases. V lost 0 bases to trimming and J lost 3 bases, with 14 bases between them. The CDR3 length is 16 residues. CDR3 loop: CASSLALGLRDTEAFF. CDR3 nucleotide sequence: TGTGCCAGCAGTTTAGCGCTGGGGCTTCGGGACACTGAAGCTTTCTTT.

The rearrangement uses TRBV28 and TRBJ2-7; TRBD2 matches 9 bases. Germline V gene lookup returns CDR1 MDHEN and CDR2 SYDVKM. This CDR3 region has 15 residues. The V and J ends lost 5 bases and 6 bases, in that order; junction bases with no gene match: 11. The CDR3 sequence: CASSPSGLAWREQYF. The DNA of the CDR3 is TGTGCCAGCAGTCCCTCCGGACTAGCGTGGCGCGAGCAGTACTTC.

V gene TRBV15 combines with J gene TRBJ2-5; 8 positions match TRBD1. The germline CDR1 and CDR2 sequences are LNHNV and YYDKDF (reference sequence). With V trimmed by 4 bases and J by 0 bases, 4 bases remained unmatched. The CDR3 covers 15 residues. Here the CDR3 reads CATSTDRAYQETQYF. CDR3 nucleotide sequence: TGTGCCACCAGCACGGACAGGGCTTACCAAGAGACCCAGTACTTC. The full variable domain, in which reference TRBV15 and TRBJ2-5 provide the parts outside the CDR3, is DAMVIQNPRYQVTQFGKPVTLSCSQTLNHNVMYWYQQKSSQAPKLLFHYYDKDFNNEADTPDNFQSRRPNTSFCFLDIRSPGLGDTAMYLCATSTDRAYQETQYFGPGTRLLVL.

This clonotype was picked up many times. The V gene is TRBV3-1, the J gene TRBJ2-1, with TRBD2 matching over 8 bases. This CDR3 is built from 10 residues. Germline loops: CDR1 LGHDT, CDR2 YNNKEL (reference sequence). This CDR3 is CAAGAYEQFF. The CDR3 nucleotides read TGTGCAGCGGGGGCGTATGAGCAGTTCTTC.

This clonotype showed up many times. The chain links TRBV4-1 to TRBJ2-7; no definite D call. Germline V CDR1 and CDR2: MGHRA, YSYEKL. This CDR3 contains 14 residues. The germline V and J ends were trimmed by 1 base and 0 bases, with 7 bases remaining between them. The CDR3 sequence: CASSQVGSSYEQYF. CDR3 in DNA: TGCGCCAGCAGCCAAGTCGGATCCTCCTACGAGCAGTACTTC.

This clonotype appeared many times. The V gene is TRBV9, the J gene TRBJ2-3; 9 bases align to TRBD2. There are 15 residues in the CDR3. CDR1 SGDLS and CDR2 YYNGEE come from the germline V gene. The V segment lost 2 bases and the J segment 2 bases; nucleotides outside the gene matches: 3. Here the CDR3 reads CASSVSGGITDTQYF. The CDR3 DNA reads TGTGCCAGCAGCGTGAGCGGGGGGATCACAGATACGCAGTATTTT.

To note about this clonotype: This clone may be a read error of a much larger clone one base away. The genes are TRBV12-3 or TRBV12-4 and TRBJ1-2, with a possible D match to TRBD1 (5 bases). This CDR3 comprises 12 residues. V was trimmed by 5 bases and J by 12 bases, leaving 16 bases between them. The CDR3 nucleotides are TGTGCCAGCAGTACCCGGGGGTACCGCGACACCTTC. Protein product: CASSTRGYRDTF.

This clonotype has a count of ten or more. The chain employs TRBV27 and TRBJ2-2, with 12 nucleotides matching TRBD2. There are 18 residues in the CDR3. Germline assignment: CDR1 MNHEY and CDR2 SMNVEV (reference sequence). The V and J ends lost 5 bases and 0 bases, in that order; junction bases with no gene match: 7. This CDR3 is CASSRLAGALTNTGELFF. The CDR3 DNA is TGTGCCAGCAGTCGACTAGCGGGGGCCCTAACGAACACCGGGGAGCTGTTTTTT.

In its sample, this clonotype was seen many times. V and J are TRBV5-6 and TRBJ2-2; TRBD1 matches 11 bases. The CDR3 covers 17 residues. Germline trimming cut 5 bases from V and 4 bases from J; bases unmatched to any gene: 10. Germline-derived CDR1 and CDR2 are SGHDT and YYEEEE. CDR3 sequence: CASRLETGTGGTGELFF. DNA for the CDR3: TGTGCCAGCAGACTGGAGACCGGGACAGGGGGCACCGGGGAGCTGTTTTTT.

This clonotype was recorded many times. V and J are TRBV28 and TRBJ1-4; 9 bases map to TRBD1. CDR3 length: 16 amino acids. Germline CDR1 and CDR2: MDHEN and SYDVKM. V dropped 5 bases and J dropped 7; count of bases not matched to a gene: 11. This chain's CDR3 is CASSPGTGRGSEKLFF. DNA for the CDR3: TGTGCCAGCAGTCCTGGGACAGGGAGGGGGAGTGAAAAACTGTTTTTT.